This entry is about one TCR beta chain. Antigen unknown. Profiling relied on immunoSEQ multiplex PCR, and the TCRdb table lists in-frame clones only, not all of them. The sample consists of some 93,000 clones, around 90% of them appearing once. This entry comes from a study of PD-1 blockade in classical Hodgkin lymphoma. Study results and caveats: In newly diagnosed patients, baseline TCR diversity was reportedly below that of healthy donors. Possible causes of repertoire differences, disease activity or prior therapy, remain undefined.

Each patient experienced a relapse that followed autologous stem cell transplantation, and brentuximab vedotin exposure varied. Germline V gene lookup returns CDR1 GTSNPN and CDR2 SVGIG (reference sequence). The CDR3 runs 12 residues. With 4 bases removed from V and 3 bases from J, the gap between germline ends came to 10 bases. This receptor was obtained from a human donor with classical Hodgkin lymphoma. Specimen: peripheral blood mononuclear cells (PBMCs), collected at baseline. This rearrangement joins TRBV30 to TRBJ2-7; no reliable D call. The CDR3 DNA reads TGTGCCTGGACCAGAAATGGCTACGAGCAGTACTTC. Amino acid sequence: CAWTRNGYEQYF.